The 15 T cell receptor beta chains listed next were all sequenced from one sample in a study of cytomegalovirus exposure and HLA in healthy donors. With 60 Vbeta and 13 Jbeta primers, the PCR was carried out. Assay: immunoSEQ multiplex PCR; the TCRdb copy retains only in-frame clones and omits some. The table for this sample gives fewer than 130,000 clones. Sequencing was carried out using PBMCs. These receptors were obtained from a man aged 45-65 years in good health and CMV-seronegative.

The chain combines TRBV7-2 with TRBJ1-1; no firm D call. The germline V and J ends were trimmed by 1 base and 0 bases, with 9 bases remaining between them. This CDR3 has 15 residues. Germline CDR1 SGHTA, CDR2 FQGNSA. This CDR3 is CASSLVGEMNTEAFF. CDR3 sequence (DNA): TGTGCCAGCAGCTTAGTTGGGGAGATGAACACTGAAGCTTTCTTT. The full variable domain, with the rest looked up from reference TRBV7-2 and TRBJ1-1, is GAGVSQSPSNKVTEKGKDVELRCDPISGHTALYWYRQSLGQGLEFLIYFQGNSAPDKSGLPSDRFSAERTGGSVSTLTIQRTQQEDSAVYLCASSLVGEMNTEAFFGQGTRLTVV.

In regard to this clone: Other DNA sequences of this sample code for an identical CDR3. CDR3 DNA sequence: TGCAGCGTTGTTAAGAACACTGAAGCTTTCTTT. Its translation: CSVVKNTEAFF. This sequence joins TRBV29-1 and TRBJ1-1, with D unresolved. V was trimmed by 4 bases and J by 1 base, leaving 4 bases between them. In germline, CDR1 is SQVTM, CDR2 ANQGSEA. The CDR3 is made up of 11 amino acids. The full variable domain, in which reference TRBV29-1 and TRBJ1-1 provide the parts outside the CDR3, is SAVISQKPSRDICQRGTSLTIQCQVDSQVTMMFWYRQQPGQSLTLIATANQGSEATYESGFVIDKFPISRPNLTFSTLTVSNMSPEDSSIYLCSVVKNTEAFFGQGTRLTVV.

The chain is built from TRBV6-1 and TRBJ1-5; a possible D gene is TRBD1 (5 bases). Germline assignment: CDR1 MNHNS and CDR2 SASEGT. Trimming took 1 base from V and 3 from J, leaving 10 bases between them. CDR3 length: 15 residues. Here the CDR3 reads CASSEEGRYNQPQHF. DNA for the CDR3: TGTGCCAGCAGTGAAGAGGGGAGGTACAATCAGCCCCAGCATTTT.

The rearrangement joins TRBV5-5 to TRBJ2-1; TRBD2 aligns across 8 bases. CDR1 and CDR2 from the germline V gene are SGHKS and YYEKEE (reference sequence). The CDR3 extends over 14 amino acids. Unmatched junction bases numbered 5, after V lost 3 bases and J lost 6 bases. DNA for the CDR3: TGTGCCAGCAGCTCCCGGGAGGGGTTCAATGAGCAGTTCTTC. Encoded protein: CASSSREGFNEQFF.

The gene calls are TRBV6-1 and TRBJ1-5, with TRBD1 identical over 9 bases. The CDR3 spans 19 residues. Trimming cost V 5 bases and J 0 bases; bases outside gene matches: 14. Germline assignment: CDR1 MNHNS and CDR2 SASEGT. CDR3 loop: CASSKEQGAGKNSNQPQHF. The CDR3, as DNA: TGTGCCAGCAGTAAAGAACAGGGGGCTGGAAAGAATAGCAATCAGCCCCAGCATTTT.

V is TRBV6-6 and J is TRBJ2-1, with 9 positions matching TRBD1. This CDR3 spans 13 amino acids. Germline assignment: CDR1 MNHNY and CDR2 SVGAGI (reference sequence). V was pared by 7 bases and J by 9 bases, with 7 bases of the junction left unmatched. CDR3 nucleotide sequence: TGTGCCAGCACGGGACAGGGACTCGGTGAGCAGTTCTTC. Amino acid sequence: CASTGQGLGEQFF.

The CDR3 loop is CASSLASTGRTEAFF. CDR3 coding DNA: TGTGCCAGCAGCTTAGCCAGCACAGGGCGCACTGAAGCTTTCTTT. The J gene is TRBJ1-1, the V gene TRBV7-8, with a weak D call TRBD1 (6 bases). The CDR3 consists of 15 residues. Looked up from germline, CDR1 is SGHVS and CDR2 is FQNEAQ. Trimming pared 0 bases from V and 4 bases from J, leaving 12 bases between. Full variable domain (remainder filled in from reference TRBV7-8 and TRBJ1-1): GAGVSQSPRYKVAKRGQDVALRCDPISGHVSLFWYQQALGQGPEFLTYFQNEAQLDKSGLPSDRFFAERPEGSVSTLKIQRTQQEDSAVYLCASSLASTGRTEAFFGQGTRLTVV.

J is TRBJ1-2 and V is TRBV9; 8 bases match TRBD1. V trimming: 1 base; J trimming: 5 bases; junction bases outside the gene matches: 7. The germline V gene has CDR1 SGDLS and CDR2 YYNGEE. The CDR3 is made up of 15 amino acids. The CDR3 DNA is TGTGCCAGCAGCGTAAGAAGGACAGGGATTTATGGCTACACCTTC. It codes for CASSVRRTGIYGYTF.

This chain uses TRBV5-1 with TRBJ2-7, with 9 bases aligning to TRBD1. V trimming: 4 bases; J trimming: 6 bases; junction bases outside the gene matches: 14. The CDR3 is 16 amino acids. Per the germline V gene, CDR1 is SGHRS and CDR2 is YFSETQ. The CDR3 region has the DNA TGCGCCAGCAGCGAGAAGCCGGGACAGGGTTTTAGCGAGCAGTACTTC. It specifies CASSEKPGQGFSEQYF.

The chain has TRBV9 and TRBJ1-1; 8 bases are shared with TRBD1. The V and J ends lost 3 bases and 4 bases, in that order; junction bases with no gene match: 8. The CDR3 has 15 residues. Per the germline V gene, CDR1 is SGDLS and CDR2 is YYNGEE. This CDR3 reads CASSDNGQGTTEAFF. As DNA, the CDR3 is TGTGCCAGCAGCGATAACGGACAGGGAACCACTGAAGCTTTCTTT.

The chain couples TRBV19 to TRBJ1-2; the D gene is possibly TRBD1 (6 bases). This CDR3 has 14 residues. Germline CDR1 LNHDA, CDR2 SQIVND (reference sequence). V dropped 5 bases and J dropped 0 bases, with 10 bases sitting between them. The CDR3 region has the DNA TGTGCCAGTAGTCGGACAGCAGCTAACTATGGCTACACCTTC. Residues: CASSRTAANYGYTF.

Turning to this clone: An end of the junction does not agree with germline; a read error may underlie this. The same CDR3 can be traced to other DNA sequences in this sample. This chain joins TRBV30 and TRBJ2-1; 9 nucleotides match TRBD2. The CDR3 is made up of 15 amino acids. The germline V gene has CDR1 GTSNPN and CDR2 SVGIG (reference sequence). Written as DNA, the CDR3 is TGCGCCTGGAGCAGCGGGAGGCTATCCTACAATGAGCAGTTCTTC. It codes for CAWSSGRLSYNEQFF. The full variable domain, in which reference TRBV30 and TRBJ2-1 provide the parts outside the CDR3, is SQTIHQWPATLVQPVGSPLSLECTVEGTSNPNLYWYRQAAGRGLQLLFYSVGIGQISSEVPQNLSASRPQDRQFILSSKKLLLSDSGFYLCAWSSGRLSYNEQFFGPGTRLTVL.

J is TRBJ1-1 and V is TRBV4-1; D unclear. The CDR3 runs 15 residues. The V gene's germline CDR1 is MGHRA and CDR2 YSYEKL. Trimming removed 0 bases at V and 2 bases at J, with 10 bases between. CDR3 sequence: CASSQEGRGNTEAFF. The CDR3, as DNA: TGCGCCAGCAGCCAAGAGGGTAGAGGTAACACTGAAGCTTTCTTT.

The rearrangement uses TRBV15 and TRBJ1-4; no firm D call. The length of the CDR3 is 16 residues. Germline V CDR1 and CDR2: LNHNV, YYDKDF (reference sequence). V lost 0 bases, J lost 8 bases, and 16 bases lay in between. CDR3 sequence reads: CATSRDLLYEGEKLFF. CDR3 DNA: TGTGCCACCAGCAGAGACCTCCTTTATGAGGGAGAAAAACTGTTTTTT.

The chain joins TRBV5-1 to TRBJ2-2; 7 bases map to TRBD1. Trimming cost V 4 bases and J 5 bases; bases outside gene matches: 11. This CDR3 contains 16 residues. Germline CDR1 reads SGHRS; CDR2 reads YFSETQ. CDR3 residues: CASSAEGAGRTGELFF. The CDR3 DNA reads as TGCGCCAGCAGCGCCGAGGGGGCCGGGCGAACCGGGGAGCTGTTTTTT.